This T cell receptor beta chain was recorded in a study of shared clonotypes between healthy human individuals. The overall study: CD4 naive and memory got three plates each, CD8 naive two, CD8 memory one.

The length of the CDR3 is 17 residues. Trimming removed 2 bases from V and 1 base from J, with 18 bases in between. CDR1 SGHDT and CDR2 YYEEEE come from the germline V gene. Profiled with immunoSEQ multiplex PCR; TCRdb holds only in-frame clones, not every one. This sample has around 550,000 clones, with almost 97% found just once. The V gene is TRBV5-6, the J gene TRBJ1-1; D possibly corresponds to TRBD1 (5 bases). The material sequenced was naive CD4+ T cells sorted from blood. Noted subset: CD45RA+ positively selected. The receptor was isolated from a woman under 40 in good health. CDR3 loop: CASSFVPFDSKNTEAFF. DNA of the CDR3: TGTGCCAGCAGCTTCGTTCCCTTCGACAGTAAGAACACTGAAGCTTTCTTT. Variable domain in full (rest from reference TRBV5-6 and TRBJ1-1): DAGVTQSPTHLIKTRGQQVTLRCSPKSGHDTVSWYQQALGQGPQFIFQYYEEEERQRGNFPDRFSGHQFPNYSSELNVNALLLGDSALYLCASSFVPFDSKNTEAFFGQGTRLTVV.